This TCR beta chain was recorded in a study of blood T cell repertoires in COVID-19. Overall study: T cells, B-cell-depleted T cells, or PBMCs provided the cDNA or gDNA that served as material.

Living in 24 US areas, the participants were between roughly 18 and 89 years of age. During the 2 weeks before they entered the study, exposed participants had met someone with a PCR-confirmed or clinician-diagnosed COVID-19 case. The protocol was immunoSEQ multiplex PCR, while the TCRdb copy is restricted to in-frame clones and leaves out a portion. The sample holds around 170,000 clones, more than 75% seen once. This CDR3 has 12 amino acids. CDR1 is SGHAT, CDR2 FQDESV, per germline (reference sequence). With V trimmed by 8 bases and J by 1 base, 0 bases remained unmatched. Specimen: PBMCs or T cells enriched from blood (not recorded which). The receptor was derived from a man aged 55-75 years who had been exposed to COVID-19. V usage is TRBV11-1 and J usage is TRBJ2-3; 7 bases are a match to TRBD2. CDR3 coding DNA: TGTGCCAGCGCGGGGGGCACAGATACGCAGTATTTT. Translated, it gives CASAGGTDTQYF.